These 21 T cell receptor beta chains share one sample of origin, sequenced in a study of T cell responses to AZD1222 COVID-19 vaccine (dated by TCRdb to 2020 to 2022). Taken with the paper, the label for time point translates to: baseline before first vaccination. Libraries came from the immunoSEQ multiplex PCR assay. In TCRdb, the immuneACCESS table is reduced to in-frame sequences with V and J assigned. These tables do not hold every clone; where another copy was compared, an unresolved V gene accounts for under half, and the others remain unexplained. The sample has roughly 120,000 clones on record, 88% of them singletons. The ten largest clonotypes hold about 1.6% of the sample. The sample here was peripheral blood, taken on day 0 of AZD1222 vaccination. These receptors came from an adult in good health.

V is TRBV16 and J is TRBJ1-3; unclear D gene. CDR1 KGHSY and CDR2 FQNENV come from the germline V gene. Between the trimmed V and J ends, which lost 4 bases and 0 bases, there was a span of 10 bases. The CDR3 length is 15 residues. The CDR3 region has the DNA TGTGCCAGCAGCCGGACCCGGTCCTCTGGAAACACCATATATTTT. Residues: CASSRTRSSGNTIYF. The full variable domain, rest sourced from reference TRBV16 and TRBJ1-3, is GEEVAQTPKHLVRGEGQKAKLYCAPIKGHSYVFWYQQVLKNEFKFLISFQNENVFDETGMPKERFSAKCLPNSPCSLEIQATKLEDSAVYFCASSRTRSSGNTIYFGEGSWLTVV.

V usage is TRBV11-3 and J usage is TRBJ1-1; D may be TRBD1 (5 bases). Germline V gives CDR1 SGHNT, CDR2 YENEEA. Trimming removed 6 bases at V and 4 bases at J, with 9 bases between. The CDR3 is 12 amino acids. DNA of the CDR3: TGTGCCAGCAGGGGAAGGGGCACTGAAGCTTTCTTT. Amino acid sequence: CASRGRGTEAFF. The whole variable domain, filled in from reference TRBV11-3 and TRBJ1-1, reads EAGVVQSPRYKIIEKKQPVAFWCNPISGHNTLYWYLQNLGQGPELLIRYENEEAVDDSQLPKDRFSAERLKGVDSTLKIQPAELGDSAVYLCASRGRGTEAFFGQGTRLTVV.

The chain combines TRBV19 with TRBJ2-7; 7 positions agree with TRBD1. Germline CDR1 and CDR2: LNHDA and SQIVND (reference sequence). CDR3 length: 15 residues. V shed 2 bases, J shed 2 bases, and the junction held 6 bases outside the gene matches. The CDR3 spells CASSITGTDAYEQYF. CDR3 in DNA: TGTGCCAGTAGTATAACCGGGACAGACGCCTACGAGCAGTACTTC.

J is TRBJ2-1 and V is TRBV3-1 (or the pseudogene TRBV3-2); D might be TRBD1 or TRBD2, each matching 5 bases. The CDR3 extends over 16 amino acids. CDR1 and CDR2 (germline): LGHDT, YNNKEL (reference sequence). The ends were cut back, 3 bases at V and 9 bases at J, with 21 bases in the middle. The CDR3 DNA is TGTGCCAGCAGCCAGCCTCTCGGACGGGGCTACGCTGAGCAGTTCTTC. This gives the protein CASSQPLGRGYAEQFF.

The rearrangement joins TRBV4-2 to TRBJ1-5; D remains ambiguous. Per germline, CDR1 LGHNA and CDR2 YNFKEQ. With 1 base removed from V and 8 bases from J, the gap between germline ends came to 12 bases. The length of the CDR3 is 14 residues. CDR3 nucleotide sequence: TGTGCCAGCAGCCAAGGTTCGGGGTCTGAGCCCCAGCATTTT. Its protein product is CASSQGSGSEPQHF.

The V call is TRBV19, the J call TRBJ1-5; perhaps TRBD1 as D (5 bases). CDR1 is LNHDA and CDR2 is SQIVND in the germline V gene (reference sequence). CDR3 length: 15 residues. Trimming stripped 5 bases from V and 6 bases from J, with 17 bases between. Here the CDR3 DNA reads TGTGCCAGTAGTGATCAGGGCCTATTGGGTCAGCCCCAGCATTTT. This codes for CASSDQGLLGQPQHF.

The chain recombines TRBV29-1 with TRBJ1-2; D remains unclear. Trimming stripped 2 bases from V and 3 bases from J, with 16 bases between. The CDR3 has 15 residues. Germline V gives CDR1 SQVTM, CDR2 ANQGSEA. The CDR3 DNA reads TGCAGCGTTGAACCTCATGGGAACCGGGACTATGGCTACACCTTC. Translating it yields CSVEPHGNRDYGYTF.

This clone came up once. The chain links TRBV15 to TRBJ2-1; 7 bases agree with TRBD2. CDR1 and CDR2 from the germline V gene are LNHNV and YYDKDF (reference sequence). J lost 8 bases, V lost 1 base, and 8 bases had no gene match. CDR3 length: 15 amino acids. The CDR3 DNA follows: TGTGCCACCAGCAGAGGAGCGGGGTACGGGGATGAGCAGTTCTTC. Encoded protein: CATSRGAGYGDEQFF.

The chain uses TRBV7-2 and TRBJ1-2; D not resolved. CDR1 is SGHTA, CDR2 FQGNSA, per germline. The CDR3 is made up of 14 amino acids. Trimming left V 1 base short and J 1 base short, with 7 bases between. CDR3 region: CASSLGGINYGYTF. The CDR3 DNA reads TGTGCCAGCAGCTTAGGAGGAATTAACTATGGCTACACCTTC.

The rearrangement links TRBV2 to TRBJ1-1, with TRBD1 matching over 8 bases. In germline, CDR1 is SNHLY, CDR2 FYNNEI. Unmatched junction bases numbered 6, after V lost 6 bases and J lost 0 bases. CDR3 length equals 15 residues. CDR3 sequence: CASSRNRGMNTEAFF. CDR3 nucleotides: TGTGCCAGCAGCCGAAACAGGGGGATGAACACTGAAGCTTTCTTT.

The V gene is TRBV10-3, the J gene TRBJ2-1, with D maybe TRBD2 (5 bases). The V end lost 6 bases, the J end lost 4 bases, and 10 bases lay between the germline ends. The CDR3 spans 13 residues. The V gene's germline CDR1 is ENHRY and CDR2 SYGVKD. The CDR3 DNA follows: TGTGCCATCAGAGGACTGTCGTACAATGAGCAGTTCTTC. This codes for CAIRGLSYNEQFF.

The CDR3 loop is CASSTPGQGTYEQYF. The CDR3 DNA reads TGTGCCAGCAGCACGCCGGGACAGGGGACCTACGAGCAGTACTTC. The chain joins TRBV5-4 to TRBJ2-7; 10 nucleotides match TRBD1. V lost 4 bases, J lost 2 bases, and 6 bases stayed unmatched. CDR1 and CDR2 from the germline V gene are SGHNT and YYREEE (reference sequence). CDR3 size: 15 residues.

The genes are TRBV9 and TRBJ2-2; 9 bases agree with TRBD1. The germline gives CDR1 SGDLS, CDR2 YYNGEE. This CDR3 contains 16 residues. The trim removed 4 bases at V and 6 bases at J, leaving 10 bases unmatched. CDR3 sequence reads: CASSPFGQGTPGELFF. Here the CDR3 DNA reads TGTGCCAGCAGCCCCTTCGGACAGGGGACCCCCGGGGAGCTGTTTTTT.

The chain employs TRBV4-2 and TRBJ2-7, with 8 bases matching TRBD1. CDR1 is LGHNA and CDR2 is YNFKEQ in the germline V gene. The V gene end was trimmed by 0 bases and the J gene end by 6 bases; junction bases not matched to a gene: 7. The CDR3 has 15 residues. CDR3 DNA sequence: TGTGCCAGCAGCCAAGATTTCAAGACAGGGGCCGAGCAGTACTTC. The encoded protein is CASSQDFKTGAEQYF.

The V call is TRBV27, the J call TRBJ1-2, with D perhaps matching TRBD1 (5 bases). The CDR3 totals 15 residues. V was pared by 4 bases and J by 5 bases, with 17 bases between. Germline lookup yields CDR1 MNHEY and CDR2 SMNVEV (reference sequence). The CDR3 coding sequence is TGTGCCAGCAGTTCAAATATCGGGACCCGATATGGCTACACCTTC. Residues: CASSSNIGTRYGYTF.

This rearrangement joins TRBV7-2 to TRBJ1-2; the D is unclear. Germline V gene sequence: CDR1 SGHTA, CDR2 FQGNSA. V lost 5 bases and J 0 bases, leaving 13 bases between the germline ends. The CDR3 covers 15 residues. CDR3 DNA: TGTGCCAGCAGCCTCAGGAAGGATGCTAACTATGGCTACACCTTC. As protein: CASSLRKDANYGYTF.

This clone occurred once. The identical CDR3 is also encoded by other nucleotide sequences in the sample. V usage is TRBV6-1 and J usage is TRBJ1-2; possibly TRBD1 for D (6 bases). V was clipped by 2 bases and J by 0 bases, with 10 bases between them. The V gene's germline CDR1 is MNHNS and CDR2 SASEGT. CDR3 size: 15 residues. CDR3 protein: CASSERGGSNYGYTF. The CDR3, as DNA: TGTGCCAGCAGTGAAAGGGGGGGATCTAACTATGGCTACACCTTC.

The chain uses TRBV5-4 and TRBJ2-5, with D tentatively TRBD1 (6 bases). The CDR3 extends over 13 amino acids. The V end was cut by 4 bases, the J end by 5 bases, with 12 bases between. Germline CDR1 reads SGHNT; CDR2 reads YYREEE (reference sequence). The CDR3 DNA sequence: TGTGCCAGCAGCCGATCAGACAGGGAGACCCAGTACTTC. Protein: CASSRSDRETQYF.

CDR3 sequence (DNA): TGTGCCAGCGATAAGAACACTGAAGCTTTCTTT. Its translation: CASDKNTEAFF. The genes are TRBV2 and TRBJ1-1; no definite D call. CDR1 is SNHLY and CDR2 is FYNNEI in the germline V gene. CDR3 length equals 11 residues. V was clipped by 8 bases and J by 1 base, with 5 bases between them.

This clone was recorded a few times. The chain has TRBV12-3 or TRBV12-4 and TRBJ1-1; 8 bases align to TRBD1. This CDR3 spans 12 amino acids. The V gene end was trimmed by 5 bases and the J gene end by 10 bases; junction bases not matched to a gene: 6. The CDR3: CASSEQGVVAFF. The CDR3 nucleotides are TGTGCCAGCAGTGAACAGGGGGTGGTAGCTTTCTTT.

The chain couples TRBV28 to TRBJ1-2, with a possible D match to TRBD1 (6 bases). CDR3 length: 13 residues. The germline gives CDR1 MDHEN, CDR2 SYDVKM. V gave up 7 bases and J gave up 6 bases, with 15 bases separating them. CDR3 residues: CASTLRDIHGYTF. The CDR3 coding sequence is TGTGCCAGCACCCTCCGGGACATCCATGGCTACACCTTC.